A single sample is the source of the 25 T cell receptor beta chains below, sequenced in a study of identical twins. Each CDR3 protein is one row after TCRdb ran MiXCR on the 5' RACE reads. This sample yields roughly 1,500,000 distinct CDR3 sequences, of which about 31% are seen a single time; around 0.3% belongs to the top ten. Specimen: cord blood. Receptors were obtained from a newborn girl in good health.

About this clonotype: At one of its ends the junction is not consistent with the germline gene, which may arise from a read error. The CDR3 spells CATSDRMTASHNEQFF. The CDR3 DNA follows: TGTGCCACCAGTGATCGAATGACGGCCTCCCACAATGAGCAGTTCTTC. The chain joins TRBV24-1 to TRBJ2-1; D gene ambiguous. The germline V gene has CDR1 KGHDR and CDR2 SFDVKD. The CDR3 is 16 amino acids.

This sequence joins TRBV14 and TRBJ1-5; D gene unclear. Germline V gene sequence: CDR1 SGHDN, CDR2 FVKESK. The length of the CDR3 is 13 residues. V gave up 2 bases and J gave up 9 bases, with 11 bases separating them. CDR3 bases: TGTGCCAGCAGCCAATCTGACTGGGGGCCCCAGCATTTT. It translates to CASSQSDWGPQHF.

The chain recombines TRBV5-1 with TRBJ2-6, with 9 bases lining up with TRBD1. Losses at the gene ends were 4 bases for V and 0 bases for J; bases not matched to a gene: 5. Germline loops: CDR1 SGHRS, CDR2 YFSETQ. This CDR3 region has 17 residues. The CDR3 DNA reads TGCGCCAGCAGCCTAGGGACAGGGCCCTCTGGGGCCAACGTCCTGACTTTC. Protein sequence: CASSLGTGPSGANVLTF.

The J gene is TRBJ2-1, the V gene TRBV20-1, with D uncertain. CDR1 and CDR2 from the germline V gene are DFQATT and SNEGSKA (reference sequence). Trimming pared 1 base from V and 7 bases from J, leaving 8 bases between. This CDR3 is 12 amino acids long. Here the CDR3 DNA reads TGCAGTGCTAGAGCCGGCGTGAATGAGCAGTTCTTC. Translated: CSARAGVNEQFF.

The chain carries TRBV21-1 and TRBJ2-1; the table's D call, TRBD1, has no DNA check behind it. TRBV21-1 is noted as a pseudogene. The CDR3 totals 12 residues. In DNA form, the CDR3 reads TGTGCCCCCCCCTGGGCCTACAATGAGCAGTTCTTC. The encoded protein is CAPPWAYNEQFF.

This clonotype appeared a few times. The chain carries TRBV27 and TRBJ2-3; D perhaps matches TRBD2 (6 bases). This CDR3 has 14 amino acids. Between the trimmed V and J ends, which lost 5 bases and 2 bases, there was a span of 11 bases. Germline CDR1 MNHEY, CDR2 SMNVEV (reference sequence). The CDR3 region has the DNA TGTGCCAGCAGTCGGGCGGGGTTCACAGATACGCAGTATTTT. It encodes CASSRAGFTDTQYF.

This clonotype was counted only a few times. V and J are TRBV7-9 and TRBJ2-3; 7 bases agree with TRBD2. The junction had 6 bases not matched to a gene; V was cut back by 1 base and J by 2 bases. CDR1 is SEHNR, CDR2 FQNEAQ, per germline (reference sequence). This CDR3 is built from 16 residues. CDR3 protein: CASSLVKGRVTDTQYF. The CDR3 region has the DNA TGTGCCAGCAGCTTAGTAAAAGGGAGGGTCACAGATACGCAGTATTTT.

The CDR3 DNA follows: TGTGCCAGCAGCGTACTAGCGTCGGGCAATGAGCAGTTCTTC. Its translation is CASSVLASGNEQFF. The chain employs TRBV7-2 and TRBJ2-1; TRBD2 matches at 7 bases. This CDR3 is 14 amino acids long. Unmatched junction bases numbered 7, after V lost 5 bases and J lost 6 bases. Germline-derived CDR1 and CDR2 are SGHTA and FQGNSA.

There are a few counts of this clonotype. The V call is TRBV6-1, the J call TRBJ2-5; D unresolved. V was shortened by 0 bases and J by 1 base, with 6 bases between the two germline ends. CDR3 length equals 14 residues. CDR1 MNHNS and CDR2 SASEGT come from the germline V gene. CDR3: CASSEARFQETQYF. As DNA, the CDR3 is TGTGCCAGCAGTGAAGCGCGGTTCCAAGAGACCCAGTACTTC.

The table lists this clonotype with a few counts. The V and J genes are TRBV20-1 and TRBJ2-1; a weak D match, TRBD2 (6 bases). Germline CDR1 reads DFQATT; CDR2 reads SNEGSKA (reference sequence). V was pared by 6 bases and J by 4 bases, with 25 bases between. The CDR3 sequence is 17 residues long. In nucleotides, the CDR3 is TGCAGTGCCCACCGGGACTCCATGCTCACCCAGTACAATGAGCAGTTCTTC. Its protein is CSAHRDSMLTQYNEQFF.

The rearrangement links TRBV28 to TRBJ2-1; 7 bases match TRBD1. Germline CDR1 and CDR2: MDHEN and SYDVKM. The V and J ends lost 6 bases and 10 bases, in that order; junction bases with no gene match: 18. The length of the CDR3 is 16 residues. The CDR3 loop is CASSNPGTDFSYEQFF. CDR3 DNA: TGTGCCAGCAGCAACCCGGGGACAGACTTTTCCTACGAGCAGTTCTTC.

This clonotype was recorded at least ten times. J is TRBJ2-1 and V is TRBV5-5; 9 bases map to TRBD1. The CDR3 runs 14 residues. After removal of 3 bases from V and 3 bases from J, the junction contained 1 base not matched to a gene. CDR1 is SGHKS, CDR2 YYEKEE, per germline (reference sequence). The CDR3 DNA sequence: TGTGCCAGCAGCTCGACAGGGGGCTACAATGAGCAGTTCTTC. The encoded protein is CASSSTGGYNEQFF. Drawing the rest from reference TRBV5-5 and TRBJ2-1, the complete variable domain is DAGVTQSPTHLIKTRGQQVTLRCSPISGHKSVSWYQQVLGQGPQFIFQYYEKEERGRGNFPDRFSARQFPNYSSELNVNALLLGDSALYLCASSSTGGYNEQFFGPGTRLTVL.

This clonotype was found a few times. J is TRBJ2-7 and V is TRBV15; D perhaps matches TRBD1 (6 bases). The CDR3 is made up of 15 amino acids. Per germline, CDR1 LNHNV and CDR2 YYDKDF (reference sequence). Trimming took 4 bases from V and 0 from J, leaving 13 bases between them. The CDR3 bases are TGTGCCACCAGCAAACGGACAGCATTCTCCTACGAGCAGTACTTC. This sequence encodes CATSKRTAFSYEQYF.

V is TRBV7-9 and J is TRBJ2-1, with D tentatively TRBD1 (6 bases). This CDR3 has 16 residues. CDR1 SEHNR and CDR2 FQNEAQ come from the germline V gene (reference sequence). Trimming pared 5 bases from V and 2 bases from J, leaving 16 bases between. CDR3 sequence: CASSPSQGIAYNEQFF. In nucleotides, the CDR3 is TGTGCCAGCAGCCCATCTCAGGGGATAGCCTACAATGAGCAGTTCTTC.

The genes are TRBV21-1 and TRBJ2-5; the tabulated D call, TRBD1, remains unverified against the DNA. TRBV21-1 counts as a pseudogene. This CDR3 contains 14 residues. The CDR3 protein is CASTGGQSQETQYF. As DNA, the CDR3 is TGTGCCAGCACGGGGGGACAGTCCCAAGAGACCCAGTACTTC.

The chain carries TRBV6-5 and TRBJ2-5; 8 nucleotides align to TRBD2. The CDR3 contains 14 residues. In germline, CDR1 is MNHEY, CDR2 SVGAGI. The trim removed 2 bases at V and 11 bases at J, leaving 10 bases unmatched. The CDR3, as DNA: TGTGCCAGCAGTTACGGGGGACTAGAGGATGAGCAGTACTTC. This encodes CASSYGGLEDEQYF.

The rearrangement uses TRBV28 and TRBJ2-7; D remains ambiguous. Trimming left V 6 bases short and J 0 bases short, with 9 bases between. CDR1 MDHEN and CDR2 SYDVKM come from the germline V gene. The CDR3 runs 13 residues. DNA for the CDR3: TGTGCCAGCAGAAACTGGGGCTCCTACGAGCAGTACTTC. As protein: CASRNWGSYEQYF.

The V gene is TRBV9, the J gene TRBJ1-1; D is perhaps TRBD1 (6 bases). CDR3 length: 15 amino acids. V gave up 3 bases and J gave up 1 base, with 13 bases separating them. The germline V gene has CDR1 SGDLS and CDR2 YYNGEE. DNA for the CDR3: TGTGCCAGCAGCGAGAGGGGCAGGGGGAACACTGAAGCTTTCTTT. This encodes CASSERGRGNTEAFF.

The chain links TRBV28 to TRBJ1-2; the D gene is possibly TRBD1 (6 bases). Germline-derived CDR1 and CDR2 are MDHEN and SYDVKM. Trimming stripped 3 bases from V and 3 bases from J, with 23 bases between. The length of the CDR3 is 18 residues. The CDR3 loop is CASSFRFGRGGEDYGYTF. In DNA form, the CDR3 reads TGTGCCAGCAGTTTTAGGTTTGGCCGGGGGGGCGAGGACTATGGCTACACCTTC.

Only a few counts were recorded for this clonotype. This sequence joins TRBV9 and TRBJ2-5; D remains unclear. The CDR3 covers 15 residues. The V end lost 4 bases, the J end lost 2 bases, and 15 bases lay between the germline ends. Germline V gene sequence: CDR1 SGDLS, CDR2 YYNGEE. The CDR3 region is CASSTRLGSQETQYF. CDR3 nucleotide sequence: TGTGCCAGCAGCACCCGACTGGGCTCTCAAGAGACCCAGTACTTC. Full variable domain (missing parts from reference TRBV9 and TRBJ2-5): DSGVTQTPKHLITATGQRVTLRCSPRSGDLSVYWYQQSLDQGLQFLIQYYNGEERAKGNILERFSAQQFPDLHSELNLSSLELGDSALYFCASSTRLGSQETQYFGPGTRLLVL.

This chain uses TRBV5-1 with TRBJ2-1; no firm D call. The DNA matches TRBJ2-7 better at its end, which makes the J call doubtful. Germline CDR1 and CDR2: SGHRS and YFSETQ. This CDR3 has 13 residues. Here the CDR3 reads CASSESVSYEQYF. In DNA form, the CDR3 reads TGCGCCAGCAGTGAGAGCGTCTCCTACGAGCAGTACTTC.

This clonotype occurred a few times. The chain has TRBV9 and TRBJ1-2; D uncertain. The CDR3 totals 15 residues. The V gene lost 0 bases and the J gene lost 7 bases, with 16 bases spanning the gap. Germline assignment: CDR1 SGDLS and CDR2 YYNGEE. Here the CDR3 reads CASSVVTTLRSGYTF. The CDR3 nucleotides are TGTGCCAGCAGCGTAGTAACTACTCTTCGAAGTGGCTACACCTTC. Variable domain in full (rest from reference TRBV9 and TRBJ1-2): DSGVTQTPKHLITATGQRVTLRCSPRSGDLSVYWYQQSLDQGLQFLIQYYNGEERAKGNILERFSAQQFPDLHSELNLSSLELGDSALYFCASSVVTTLRSGYTFGSGTRLTVV.

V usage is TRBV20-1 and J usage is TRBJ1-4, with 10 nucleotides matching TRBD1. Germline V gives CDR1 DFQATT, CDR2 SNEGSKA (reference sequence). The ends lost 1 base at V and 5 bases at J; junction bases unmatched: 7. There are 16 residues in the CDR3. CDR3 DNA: TGCAGTGCTAGAGGGGGACAGGGGACTTGGAATGAAAAACTGTTTTTT. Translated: CSARGGQGTWNEKLFF.

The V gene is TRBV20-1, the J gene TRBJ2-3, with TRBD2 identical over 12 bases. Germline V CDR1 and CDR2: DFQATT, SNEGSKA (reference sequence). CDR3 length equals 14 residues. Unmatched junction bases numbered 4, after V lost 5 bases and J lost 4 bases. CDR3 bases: TGCAGTGCTTGGACTAGCGGGAATGCAGATACGCAGTATTTT. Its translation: CSAWTSGNADTQYF.

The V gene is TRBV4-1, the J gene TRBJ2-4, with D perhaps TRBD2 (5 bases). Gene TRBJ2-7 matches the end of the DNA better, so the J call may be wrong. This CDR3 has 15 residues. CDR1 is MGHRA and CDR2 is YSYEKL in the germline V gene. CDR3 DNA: TGCGCCAGCAGCCAACCGGACTCTAGCCCCTACGAGCAGTACTTC. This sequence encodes CASSQPDSSPYEQYF.